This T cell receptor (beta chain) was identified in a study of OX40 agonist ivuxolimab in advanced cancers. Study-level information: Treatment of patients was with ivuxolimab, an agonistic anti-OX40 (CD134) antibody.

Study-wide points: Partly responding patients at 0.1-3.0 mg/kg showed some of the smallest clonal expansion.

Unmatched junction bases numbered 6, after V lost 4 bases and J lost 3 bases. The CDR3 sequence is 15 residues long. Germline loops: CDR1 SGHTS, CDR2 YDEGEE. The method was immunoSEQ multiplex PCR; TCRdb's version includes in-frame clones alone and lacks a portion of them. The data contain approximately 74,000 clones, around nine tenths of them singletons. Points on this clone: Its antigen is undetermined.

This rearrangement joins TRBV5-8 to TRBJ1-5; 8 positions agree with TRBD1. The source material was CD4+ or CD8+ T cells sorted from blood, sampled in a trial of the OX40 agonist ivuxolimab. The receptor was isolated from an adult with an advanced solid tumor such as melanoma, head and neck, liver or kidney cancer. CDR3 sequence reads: CASSLGQDFNQPQHF. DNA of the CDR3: TGTGCCAGCAGCCTGGGACAGGATTTCAATCAGCCCCAGCATTTT.